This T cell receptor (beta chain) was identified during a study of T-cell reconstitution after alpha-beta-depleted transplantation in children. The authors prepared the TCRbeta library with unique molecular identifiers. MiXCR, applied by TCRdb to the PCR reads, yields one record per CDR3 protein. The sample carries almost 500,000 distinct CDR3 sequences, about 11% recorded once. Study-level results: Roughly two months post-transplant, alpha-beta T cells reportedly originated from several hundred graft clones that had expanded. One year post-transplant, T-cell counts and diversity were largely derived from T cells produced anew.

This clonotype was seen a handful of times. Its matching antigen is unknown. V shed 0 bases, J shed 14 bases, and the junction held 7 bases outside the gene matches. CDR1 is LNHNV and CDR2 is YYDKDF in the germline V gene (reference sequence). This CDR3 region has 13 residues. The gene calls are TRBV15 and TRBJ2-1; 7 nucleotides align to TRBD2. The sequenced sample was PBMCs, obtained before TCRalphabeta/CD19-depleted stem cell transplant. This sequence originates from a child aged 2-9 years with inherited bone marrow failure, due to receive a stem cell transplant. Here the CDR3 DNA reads TGTGCCACCAGCAGAGACCTTACTAGCGTCAAGTTCTTC. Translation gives CATSRDLTSVKFF.